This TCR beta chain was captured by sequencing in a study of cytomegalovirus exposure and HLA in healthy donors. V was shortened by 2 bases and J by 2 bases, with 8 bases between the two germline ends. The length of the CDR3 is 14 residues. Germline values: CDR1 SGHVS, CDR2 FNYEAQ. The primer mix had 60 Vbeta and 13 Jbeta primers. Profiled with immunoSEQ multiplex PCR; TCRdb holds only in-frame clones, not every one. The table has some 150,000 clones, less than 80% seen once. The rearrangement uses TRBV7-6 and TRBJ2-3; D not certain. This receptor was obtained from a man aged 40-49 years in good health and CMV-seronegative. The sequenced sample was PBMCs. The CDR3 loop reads CASSLFGNTDTQYF. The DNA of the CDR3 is TGTGCCAGCAGCTTATTTGGCAACACAGATACGCAGTATTTT.